The T cell receptor beta chain described here comes from a study of T cell responses to AZD1222 COVID-19 vaccine. General observations from the study: Sampling captured repertoires only after the peak T cell response. Donor demographics were predominantly white British with a female majority; clonal diversity may be underestimated.

Only in-frame clones appear in the TCRdb table, and some are missing; sequencing was by immunoSEQ multiplex PCR. The sample includes around 140,000 clones, about 92% of them seen just once. Concerning this clone: The antigen is not known. The sample has other DNA sequences that encode this CDR3 too.

The length of the CDR3 is 14 residues. Per the germline V gene, CDR1 is SGHDN and CDR2 is FVKESK. V was cut by 1 base and J by 7 bases, with 11 bases left in between. The source is an adult in good health. The sample here was peripheral blood, taken on day 0 of AZD1222 vaccination. V gene TRBV14 combines with J gene TRBJ2-4, with D possibly being TRBD1 or TRBD2 (5 bases each). The CDR3 region is CASSQGGRTNIQYF. DNA of the CDR3: TGTGCCAGCAGCCAAGGGGGACGGACTAACATTCAGTACTTC.